This T cell receptor (beta chain) was sequenced for a study of blood T cell repertoires in COVID-19. Overall study: COVID-19 samples collected from the United States, Italy and Spain covered acute and convalescent phases. PBMCs, B-cell-depleted T cells, or T cells were the source of the cDNA or gDNA that made up the material.

Study processing details: Amplifying reference gene primers gave estimates of nucleated cell counts. Clones were read by immunoSEQ multiplex PCR, and TCRdb kept only the in-frame ones, dropping some. V and J calls and clone size are as listed in that table; D and trimming were resolved from the DNA. The sample holds some 500,000 clones; 70% to 90% are singletons and the top ten take 1.8%. V was shortened by 6 bases and J by 6 bases, with 18 bases between the two germline ends. Germline V gene data show CDR1 as MNHEY and CDR2 as SVGAGI. The CDR3 contains 14 residues. The sequencing sample was made of PBMCs or T cells enriched from blood (not recorded which). This receptor was taken from a middle-aged woman who had recovered from COVID-19. The rearrangement links TRBV6-5 to TRBJ2-7; a weak D match, TRBD2 (6 bases). The CDR3 nucleotides read TGTGCCAGCAGGAAGGCGGCGGGGCCCAGCGAGCAGTACTTC. It yields the protein CASRKAAGPSEQYF.